One and the same sample provided the 12 T cell receptor beta chains below, sequenced in a study of blood T cell repertoires in COVID-19. Method: immunoSEQ multiplex PCR; TCRdb's copy keeps in-frame clones and lacks some. The sample gives 200,000 to 250,000 clones, around 90% of which show up once; about 15% is in the top ten. The sequencing sample was made of PBMCs or T cells enriched from blood (not recorded which). Receptor source: a woman between 45 and 65 years old with acute COVID-19.

The chain combines TRBV3-1 (or the pseudogene TRBV3-2) with TRBJ1-2; a weak D match, TRBD1 (5 bases). The CDR3 loop spans 17 amino acids. V dropped 6 bases and J dropped 4 bases, with 24 bases sitting between them. Germline CDR1 and CDR2: LGHDT and YNNKEL (reference sequence). The DNA of the CDR3 is TGTGCCAGCAGTCTTACTTCCAGGGCATCAATTTTCTATGGCTACACCTTC. Amino acids: CASSLTSRASIFYGYTF.

This chain links TRBV19 with TRBJ1-3; D is possibly TRBD1 (5 bases). The CDR3 runs 15 residues. CDR1 is LNHDA, CDR2 SQIVND, per germline (reference sequence). Trimming took off 6 bases at V and 0 bases at J, with 12 bases between the two ends. The CDR3: CASRPTDPSGNTIYF. The DNA of the CDR3 is TGTGCCAGTAGACCGACAGACCCCTCTGGAAACACCATATATTTT.

This clone was seen a few times. The chain joins TRBV5-1 to TRBJ2-3, with 11 bases lining up with TRBD2. Germline V gene lookup returns CDR1 SGHRS and CDR2 YFSETQ. This CDR3 has 16 amino acids. V shed 4 bases, J shed 0 bases, and the junction held 4 bases outside the gene matches. CDR3 nucleotides: TGCGCCAGCAGCCCCACTAGCGGGAGCAGCACAGATACGCAGTATTTT. Residues: CASSPTSGSSTDTQYF.

The chain employs TRBV5-5 and TRBJ1-2; D unclear. The V and J ends lost 0 bases and 6 bases respectively, with 9 bases between them. The germline CDR1 and CDR2 sequences are SGHKS and YYEKEE (reference sequence). This CDR3 comprises 13 residues. CDR3 in DNA: TGTGCCAGCAGCTTGGTGAGGGTCGATGGCTACACCTTC. Its protein is CASSLVRVDGYTF.

V usage is TRBV6-5 and J usage is TRBJ2-7, with D perhaps TRBD1 (5 bases). V lost 2 bases, J lost 0 bases, and 11 bases lay in between. Germline CDR1 reads MNHEY; CDR2 reads SVGAGI. CDR3 length: 15 amino acids. CDR3 DNA: TGTGCCAGCAGTTACAGGGGTGACAGCTCCTACGAGCAGTACTTC. The encoded protein is CASSYRGDSSYEQYF.

The gene calls are TRBV5-1 and TRBJ1-2; a weak D match, TRBD1 (6 bases). The V gene's germline CDR1 is SGHRS and CDR2 YFSETQ. The CDR3 contains 14 residues. Trimming left V 0 bases short and J 6 bases short, with 12 bases between. The chain's CDR3 is CASSLASTGNGYTF. The DNA of the CDR3 is TGCGCCAGCAGCTTGGCCTCTACAGGGAATGGCTACACCTTC.

This chain links TRBV6-4 with TRBJ2-1; TRBD2 agrees at 10 bases. The trim removed 5 bases at V and 1 base at J, leaving 2 bases unmatched. In germline, CDR1 is MRHNA, CDR2 SNTAGT. CDR3 length: 15 amino acids. The CDR3 DNA reads TGTGCCAGCAGTCAGACTAGCGGGTCCTACAATGAGCAGTTCTTC. This translates into CASSQTSGSYNEQFF.

This clone occurred once. The V and J genes are TRBV27 and TRBJ2-5; D is undetermined. The CDR3 length is 12 residues. Germline V gene lookup returns CDR1 MNHEY and CDR2 SMNVEV (reference sequence). V was trimmed by 7 bases and J by 7 bases, leaving 13 bases between them. CDR3 DNA sequence: TGTGCCAGCACCTCGGTCCTTGGGACCCAGTACTTC. Protein sequence: CASTSVLGTQYF.

The CDR3 DNA sequence: TGTGCCAGCAGTGAAAATTTCGGAGAGACCCAGTACTTC. It translates to CASSENFGETQYF. This chain connects TRBV6-1 to TRBJ2-5; unclear D gene. Trimming took 2 bases from V and 4 from J, leaving 8 bases between them. Per the germline V gene, CDR1 is MNHNS and CDR2 is SASEGT. This CDR3 has 13 amino acids.

This clone was seen a single time. The V call is TRBV27, the J call TRBJ2-1; TRBD2 matches at 7 bases. The junction had 17 bases not matched to a gene; V was cut back by 1 base and J by 8 bases. This CDR3 has 18 residues. The V gene's germline CDR1 is MNHEY and CDR2 SMNVEV (reference sequence). The CDR3 protein is CASSLLPGRGGSGDEQFF. The CDR3 coding sequence is TGTGCCAGCAGTTTATTACCGGGGAGGGGCGGGAGTGGCGATGAGCAGTTCTTC.

The rearrangement links TRBV27 to TRBJ1-1; 8 positions agree with TRBD1. V shed 2 bases and J 4 bases; nucleotides not matched to a gene: 9. CDR3 size: 16 residues. The germline CDR1 and CDR2 sequences are MNHEY and SMNVEV (reference sequence). The CDR3: CASSLRTGGGVTEAFF. For the CDR3, the DNA is TGTGCCAGCAGTTTACGTACAGGGGGAGGTGTCACTGAAGCTTTCTTT.

The rearrangement links TRBV5-1 to TRBJ1-1; D not certain. V was pared by 0 bases and J by 5 bases, with 8 bases between. The CDR3 is 13 residues long. In germline, CDR1 is SGHRS, CDR2 YFSETQ. Here the CDR3 reads CASSLAQRTEAFF. The CDR3 region has the DNA TGCGCCAGCAGCTTGGCACAGAGAACTGAAGCTTTCTTT.